The 23 T cell receptor beta chains presented below share a single source sample, sequenced in a study of technical replicates of blood from a handful of donors. Sequencing was performed with immunoSEQ multiplex PCR; in TCRdb, only in-frame clones are kept and a portion is missing. The table has more than 90,000 clones, approximately 94% seen once; the top ten hold approximately 0.23%. Sequencing input: T cells isolated from PBMCs. These receptors came from a human donor in good health.

The V call is TRBV29-1, the J call TRBJ2-1, with TRBD2 identical over 12 bases. The V gene end was trimmed by 2 bases and the J gene end by 7 bases; junction bases not matched to a gene: 6. This CDR3 comprises 15 residues. CDR1 and CDR2 (germline): SQVTM, ANQGSEA. This chain's CDR3 is CSVEYLAGGLNEQFF. Here the CDR3 DNA reads TGCAGCGTTGAATATCTAGCGGGAGGGCTAAATGAGCAGTTCTTC.

The DNA of the CDR3 is TGTGCCAGCAGTTACGACAGTTCTGGGGCCAACGTCCTGACTTTC. This codes for CASSYDSSGANVLTF. This chain uses TRBV6-6 with TRBJ2-6, with a weak D call TRBD1 (5 bases). The germline V and J ends were trimmed by 2 bases and 1 base, with 6 bases remaining between them. This CDR3 is built from 15 residues. In germline, CDR1 is MNHNY, CDR2 SVGAGI (reference sequence).

This chain links TRBV11-3 with TRBJ2-3; no clear D. Germline loops: CDR1 SGHNT, CDR2 YENEEA. The CDR3 covers 13 residues. The germline V and J ends were trimmed by 2 bases and 4 bases, with 7 bases remaining between them. The CDR3 here is CASSLMRPDTQYF. CDR3 DNA: TGTGCCAGCAGCTTAATGCGCCCAGATACGCAGTATTTT.

The chain couples TRBV10-2 to TRBJ2-7, with D possibly matching TRBD1 (6 bases). Per the germline V gene, CDR1 is WSHSY and CDR2 is SAAADI. This CDR3 has 15 residues. With 5 bases removed from V and 2 bases from J, the gap between germline ends came to 16 bases. Here the CDR3 reads CASSKDSPYTYEQYF. The CDR3 DNA reads TGCGCCAGCAGTAAGGACAGCCCTTATACCTACGAGCAGTACTTC.

The chain is built from TRBV29-1 and TRBJ2-1, with 11 bases identical to TRBD2. The CDR3 extends over 14 amino acids. V dropped 4 bases and J dropped 9; count of bases not matched to a gene: 8. Germline lookup yields CDR1 SQVTM and CDR2 ANQGSEA. The CDR3 region is CSVGISGRATEQFF. CDR3 coding DNA: TGCAGCGTTGGTATTAGCGGGAGGGCCACTGAGCAGTTCTTC.

The chain employs TRBV10-3 and TRBJ2-1; possibly TRBD2 for D (6 bases). Looked up from germline, CDR1 is ENHRY and CDR2 is SYGVKD. V was clipped by 4 bases and J by 6 bases, with 10 bases between them. This CDR3 spans 13 amino acids. CDR3 in DNA: TGTGCCATCAGTGGCGGGGTTTCCAATGAGCAGTTCTTC. This sequence encodes CAISGGVSNEQFF.

J is TRBJ1-2 and V is TRBV6-5; no reliable D call. V lost 5 bases, J lost 5 bases, and 9 bases lay in between. CDR3 length equals 12 residues. Germline CDR1 is MNHEY and CDR2 is SVGAGI. CDR3 loop: CASSPGKYGYTF. CDR3 DNA: TGTGCCAGCAGTCCAGGAAAATATGGCTACACCTTC.

The chain is built from TRBV11-2 and TRBJ2-7; D is undetermined. CDR1 is SGHAT and CDR2 is FQNNGV in the germline V gene. The V end lost 5 bases, the J end lost 6 bases, and 11 bases lay between the germline ends. CDR3 length: 12 amino acids. The CDR3 loop is CASSQTRAEQYF. CDR3 nucleotide sequence: TGTGCCAGCAGCCAAACGCGTGCCGAGCAGTACTTC.

J is TRBJ1-2 and V is TRBV10-3, with D perhaps TRBD1 (6 bases). V was clipped by 1 base and J by 6 bases, with 21 bases between them. This CDR3 has 17 amino acids. Germline V gives CDR1 ENHRY, CDR2 SYGVKD. The CDR3 nucleotides are TGTGCCATCAGTGAGTACGCAGCTTGGGGGCGAAGGGATGGCTACACCTTC. Its translation is CAISEYAAWGRRDGYTF.

The chain carries TRBV28 and TRBJ1-2, with a tentative D call TRBD1 (5 bases). The length of the CDR3 is 16 residues. Trimming shortened V by 5 bases and J by 4 bases, and 20 bases separated the two germline ends. From germline, CDR1 is MDHEN and CDR2 SYDVKM. The DNA of the CDR3 is TGTGCCAGCAGTAGGGAAGACGGGGGGGTATCCTATGGCTACACCTTC. It is translated as CASSREDGGVSYGYTF.

The chain is built from TRBV28 and TRBJ2-7; 8 bases are a match to TRBD2. Germline assignment: CDR1 MDHEN and CDR2 SYDVKM. The CDR3 is 15 residues long. Trimming removed 8 bases from V and 9 bases from J; junction bases left unmatched: 18. CDR3 sequence (DNA): TGTGCCAGCGGGGGGACTTCAGCGGGAGATTTCGTGCAGTACTTC. This sequence encodes CASGGTSAGDFVQYF.

This chain uses TRBV2 with TRBJ1-2; TRBD1 might be the D (6 bases). The germline gives CDR1 SNHLY, CDR2 FYNNEI. V was shortened by 6 bases and J by 8 bases, with 22 bases between the two germline ends. This CDR3 region has 15 residues. This CDR3 is CASSGTFSGVGGYTF. The CDR3 coding sequence is TGTGCCAGCAGCGGTACCTTCTCAGGGGTGGGAGGCTACACCTTC. The full variable domain, its missing parts supplied by reference TRBV2 and TRBJ1-2, is EPEVTQTPSHQVTQMGQEVILRCVPISNHLYFYWYRQILGQKVEFLVSFYNNEISEKSEIFDDQFSVERPDGSNFTLKIRSTKLEDSAMYFCASSGTFSGVGGYTFGSGTRLTVV.

The V and J genes are TRBV19 and TRBJ2-7, with 7 positions matching TRBD1. J lost 3 bases, V lost 3 bases, and 11 bases had no gene match. The CDR3 extends over 16 amino acids. Per the germline V gene, CDR1 is LNHDA and CDR2 is SQIVND (reference sequence). The CDR3 DNA reads as TGTGCCAGTAGTATGGGCCCGGACAGGCCTAGCTACGAGCAGTACTTC. Its protein is CASSMGPDRPSYEQYF.

The chain has TRBV28 and TRBJ2-3, with 8 positions matching TRBD1. V lost 5 bases and J lost 2; bases outside the gene matches: 18. The V gene's germline CDR1 is MDHEN and CDR2 SYDVKM. CDR3 size: 19 residues. CDR3 nucleotides: TGTGCCAGCAGTGCTGTCCGGGACAGGTCTCACCCGGTCACAGATACGCAGTATTTT. It encodes CASSAVRDRSHPVTDTQYF.

The chain couples TRBV18 to TRBJ2-3, with a possible D match to TRBD1 (6 bases). V lost 4 bases, J lost 2 bases, and 13 bases lay in between. Germline values: CDR1 KGHSH, CDR2 LQKENI. This CDR3 comprises 15 residues. The CDR3 DNA sequence: TGTGCCAGCTCACACGGACGGACAGTCACAGATACGCAGTATTTT. Protein product: CASSHGRTVTDTQYF.

This clone has a handful of counts. The chain couples TRBV7-9 to TRBJ1-1; TRBD1 is a possible D gene (6 bases). CDR1 is SEHNR, CDR2 FQNEAQ, per germline (reference sequence). This CDR3 is built from 14 residues. The V and J ends lost 5 bases and 1 base respectively, with 11 bases between them. DNA for the CDR3: TGTGCCAGCAGCAAGATAGGGGGGAACACTGAAGCTTTCTTT. This gives the protein CASSKIGGNTEAFF.

The rearrangement links TRBV5-1 to TRBJ2-1; TRBD2 matches 11 bases. The V gene end was trimmed by 6 bases and the J gene end by 7 bases; junction bases not matched to a gene: 9. Germline-derived CDR1 and CDR2 are SGHRS and YFSETQ. The CDR3 loop spans 15 amino acids. CDR3 nucleotide sequence: TGCGCCAGCACCCAAATAGCGGGAGGGCCGAATGAGCAGTTCTTC. Encoded protein: CASTQIAGGPNEQFF.

V usage is TRBV11-2 and J usage is TRBJ2-7, with D possibly TRBD1 on 5 matching bases. The CDR3 is 14 residues long. Germline CDR1 reads SGHAT; CDR2 reads FQNNGV. Deletions cut 2 bases from V and 1 base from J, with 9 bases between. The CDR3 sequence: CASSLFQGSYEQYF. For the CDR3, the DNA is TGTGCCAGCAGCTTATTCCAGGGATCCTACGAGCAGTACTTC.

This chain connects TRBV28 to TRBJ2-7; D unclear. The V and J ends lost 6 bases and 0 bases respectively, with 12 bases between them. Per germline, CDR1 MDHEN and CDR2 SYDVKM. This CDR3 comprises 14 residues. The CDR3 DNA reads as TGTGCCAGCAGCCATATCATAGACTCCTACGAGCAGTACTTC. It codes for CASSHIIDSYEQYF.

V gene TRBV10-2 combines with J gene TRBJ2-7; TRBD1 aligns across 9 bases. Germline-derived CDR1 and CDR2 are WSHSY and SAAADI. CDR3 length equals 13 residues. The trim removed 6 bases at V and 7 bases at J, leaving 7 bases unmatched. DNA for the CDR3: TGCGCCAGCAGAAGGGACAGGGTGGAAGAGCAGTACTTC. Protein: CASRRDRVEEQYF.

This chain connects TRBV19 to TRBJ1-4; 7 bases align to TRBD1. The CDR3 is made up of 17 amino acids. In germline, CDR1 is LNHDA, CDR2 SQIVND (reference sequence). The V and J ends lost 7 bases and 0 bases, in that order; junction bases with no gene match: 11. As DNA, the CDR3 is TGTGCCAGTAAGGGACAGAAGGGAGACCCAACTAATGAAAAACTGTTTTTT. Encoded protein: CASKGQKGDPTNEKLFF.

V and J are TRBV18 and TRBJ2-1; D is unclear. V lost 0 bases and J 1 base, leaving 10 bases between the germline ends. This CDR3 is 16 amino acids long. Germline V gene data show CDR1 as KGHSH and CDR2 as LQKENI. The CDR3 DNA sequence: TGTGCCAGCTCACCACCTGAACGGGTTTCCTACAATGAGCAGTTCTTC. It specifies CASSPPERVSYNEQFF.

J is TRBJ1-5 and V is TRBV5-4; D is unresolved. Trimming removed 1 base from V and 0 bases from J, with 5 bases in between. There are 14 residues in the CDR3. Germline V gene data show CDR1 as SGHNT and CDR2 as YYREEE (reference sequence). This CDR3 is CASSLSGSNQPQHF. CDR3 bases: TGTGCCAGCAGCTTGTCAGGTAGCAATCAGCCCCAGCATTTT.